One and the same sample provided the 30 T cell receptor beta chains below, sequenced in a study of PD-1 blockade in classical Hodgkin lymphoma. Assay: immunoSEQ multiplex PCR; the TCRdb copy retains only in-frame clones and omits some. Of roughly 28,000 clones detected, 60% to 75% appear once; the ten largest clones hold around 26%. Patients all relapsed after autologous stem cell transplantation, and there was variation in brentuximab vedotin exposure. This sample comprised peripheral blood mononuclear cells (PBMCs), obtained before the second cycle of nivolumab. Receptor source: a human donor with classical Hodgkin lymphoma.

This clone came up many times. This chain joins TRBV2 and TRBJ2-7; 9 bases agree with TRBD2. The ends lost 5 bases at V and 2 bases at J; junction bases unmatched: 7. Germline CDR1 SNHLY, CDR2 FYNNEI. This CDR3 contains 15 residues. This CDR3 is CASSLTSGPPYEQYF. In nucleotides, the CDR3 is TGTGCCAGCAGTCTAACTAGCGGGCCGCCCTACGAGCAGTACTTC.

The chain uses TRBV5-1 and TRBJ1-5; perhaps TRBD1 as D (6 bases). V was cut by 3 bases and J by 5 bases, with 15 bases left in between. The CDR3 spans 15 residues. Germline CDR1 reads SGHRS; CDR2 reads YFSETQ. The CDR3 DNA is TGCGCCAGCAGCTCTGGACTTTCAGGGGATCAGCCCCAGCATTTT. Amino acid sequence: CASSSGLSGDQPQHF.

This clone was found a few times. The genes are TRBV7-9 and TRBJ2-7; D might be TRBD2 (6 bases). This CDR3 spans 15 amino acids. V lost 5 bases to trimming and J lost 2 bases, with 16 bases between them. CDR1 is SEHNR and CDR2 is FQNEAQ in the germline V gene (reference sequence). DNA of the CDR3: TGTGCCAGCAGCGGAGGGCCTGGCAGGACCTACGAGCAGTACTTC. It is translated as CASSGGPGRTYEQYF.

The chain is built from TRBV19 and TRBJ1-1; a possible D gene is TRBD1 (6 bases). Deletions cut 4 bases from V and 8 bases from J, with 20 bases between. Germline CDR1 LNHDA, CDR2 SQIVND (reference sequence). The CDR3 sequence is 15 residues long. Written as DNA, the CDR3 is TGTGCCAGTAGTAGGCACGGGACCGGGGACATCGAAGCTTTCTTT. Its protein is CASSRHGTGDIEAFF.

The CDR3 region has the DNA TGTGCCAGCAGTTTATGGGATATCGGACTAGGGGAAAGCTCCTACGAGCAGTACTTC. Its translation: CASSLWDIGLGESSYEQYF. The V gene is TRBV28, the J gene TRBJ2-7; 7 bases align to TRBD2. V shed 0 bases and J 0 bases; nucleotides not matched to a gene: 14. This CDR3 spans 19 amino acids. From germline, CDR1 is MDHEN and CDR2 SYDVKM.

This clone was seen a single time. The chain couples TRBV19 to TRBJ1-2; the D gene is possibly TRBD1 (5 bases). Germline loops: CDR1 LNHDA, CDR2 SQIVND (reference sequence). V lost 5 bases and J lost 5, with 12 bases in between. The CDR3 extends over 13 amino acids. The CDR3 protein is CASSPQGLYGYTF. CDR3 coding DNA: TGTGCCAGTAGTCCTCAGGGTTTGTATGGCTACACCTTC.

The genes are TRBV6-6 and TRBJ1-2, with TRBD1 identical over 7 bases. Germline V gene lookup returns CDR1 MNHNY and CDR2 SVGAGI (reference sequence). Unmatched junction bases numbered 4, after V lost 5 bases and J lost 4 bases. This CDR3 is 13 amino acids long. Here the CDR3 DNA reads TGTGCCAGCAGTAACAGGGGACCCTATGGCTACACCTTC. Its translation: CASSNRGPYGYTF.

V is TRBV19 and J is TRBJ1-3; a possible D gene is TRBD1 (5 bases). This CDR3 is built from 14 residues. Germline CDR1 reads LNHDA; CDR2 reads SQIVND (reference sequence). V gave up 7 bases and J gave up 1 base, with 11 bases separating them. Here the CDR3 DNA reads TGTGCCAGTAAGGGGCAGGGTTCTGGAAACACCATATATTTT. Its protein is CASKGQGSGNTIYF.

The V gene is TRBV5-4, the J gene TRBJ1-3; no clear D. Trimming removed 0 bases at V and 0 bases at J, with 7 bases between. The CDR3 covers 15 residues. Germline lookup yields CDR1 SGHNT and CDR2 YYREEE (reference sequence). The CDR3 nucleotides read TGTGCCAGCAGCTTGGCGGGAGACTCTGGAAACACCATATATTTT. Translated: CASSLAGDSGNTIYF.

CDR3 DNA: TGTGCCAGCAGCTGGGGAATGACAGGGGTAACCGGGGAGCTGTTTTTT. Translating it yields CASSWGMTGVTGELFF. V gene TRBV7-2 combines with J gene TRBJ2-2; TRBD1 matches 8 bases. This CDR3 region has 16 residues. CDR1 is SGHTA, CDR2 FQGNSA, per germline. V shed 4 bases and J 5 bases; nucleotides not matched to a gene: 9.

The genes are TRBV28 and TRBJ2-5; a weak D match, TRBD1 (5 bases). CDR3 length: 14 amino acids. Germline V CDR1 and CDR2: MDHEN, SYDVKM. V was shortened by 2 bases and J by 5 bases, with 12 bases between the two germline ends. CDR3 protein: CASSLPGNRETQYF. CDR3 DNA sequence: TGTGCCAGCAGTTTACCAGGGAATCGGGAGACCCAGTACTTC.

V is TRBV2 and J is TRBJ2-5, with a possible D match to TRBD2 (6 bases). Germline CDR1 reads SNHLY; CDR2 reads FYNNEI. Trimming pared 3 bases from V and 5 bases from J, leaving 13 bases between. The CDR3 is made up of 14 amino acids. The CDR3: CASSERLVGETQYF. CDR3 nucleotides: TGTGCCAGCAGTGAGCGACTAGTAGGGGAGACCCAGTACTTC.

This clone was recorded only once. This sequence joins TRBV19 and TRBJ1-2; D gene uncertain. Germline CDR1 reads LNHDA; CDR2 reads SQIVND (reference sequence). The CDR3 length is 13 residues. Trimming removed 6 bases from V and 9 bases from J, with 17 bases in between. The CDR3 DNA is TGTGCCAGTAGCTTCAACGGCCTAGGGAGCTACACCTTC. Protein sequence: CASSFNGLGSYTF.

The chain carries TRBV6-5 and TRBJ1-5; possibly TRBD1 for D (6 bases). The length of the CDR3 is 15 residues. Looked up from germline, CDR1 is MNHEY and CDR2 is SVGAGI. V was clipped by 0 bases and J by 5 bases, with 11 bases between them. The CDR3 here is CASSYSGGADQPQHF. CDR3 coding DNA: TGTGCCAGCAGTTACTCAGGGGGTGCTGATCAGCCCCAGCATTTT.

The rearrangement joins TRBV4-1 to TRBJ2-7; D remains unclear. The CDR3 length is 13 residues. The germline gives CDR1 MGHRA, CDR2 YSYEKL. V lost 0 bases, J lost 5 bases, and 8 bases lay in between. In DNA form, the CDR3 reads TGCGCCAGCAGCCAAGAGAAGGGAAACGAGCAGTACTTC. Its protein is CASSQEKGNEQYF.

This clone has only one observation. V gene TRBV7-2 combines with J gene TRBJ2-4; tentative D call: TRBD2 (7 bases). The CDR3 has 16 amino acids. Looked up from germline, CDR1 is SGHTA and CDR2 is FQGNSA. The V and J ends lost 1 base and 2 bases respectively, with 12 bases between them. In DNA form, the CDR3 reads TGTGCCAGCAGCTTAGGCGGGGGCGGGACCAAAAACATTCAGTACTTC. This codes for CASSLGGGGTKNIQYF.

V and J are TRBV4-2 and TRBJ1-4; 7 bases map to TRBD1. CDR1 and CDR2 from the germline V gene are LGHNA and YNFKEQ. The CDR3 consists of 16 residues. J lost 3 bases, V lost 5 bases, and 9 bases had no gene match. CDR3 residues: CASSGTALGANEKLFF. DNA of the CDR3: TGTGCCAGCAGCGGGACAGCTCTAGGGGCTAATGAAAAACTGTTTTTT.

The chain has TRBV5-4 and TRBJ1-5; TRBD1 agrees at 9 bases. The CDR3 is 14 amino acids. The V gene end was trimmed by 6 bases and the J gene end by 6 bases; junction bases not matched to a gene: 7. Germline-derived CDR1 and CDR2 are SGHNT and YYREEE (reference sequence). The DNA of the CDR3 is TGTGCCAGCAACTACAGGGGGCCAGGTCAGCCCCAGCATTTT. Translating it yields CASNYRGPGQPQHF.

CDR3 bases: TGTGCCAGCAGTACCAGGGTGGATTACACTGAAGCTTTCTTT. Its translation: CASSTRVDYTEAFF. This chain connects TRBV6-1 to TRBJ1-1, with a possible D match to TRBD1 (5 bases). The length of the CDR3 is 14 residues. CDR1 MNHNS and CDR2 SASEGT come from the germline V gene. With 5 bases removed from V and 3 bases from J, the gap between germline ends came to 13 bases.

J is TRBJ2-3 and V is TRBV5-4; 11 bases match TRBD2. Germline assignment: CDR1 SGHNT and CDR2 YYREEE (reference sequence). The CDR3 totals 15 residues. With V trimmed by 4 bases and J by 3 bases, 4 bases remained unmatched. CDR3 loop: CASSQTSGATDTQYF. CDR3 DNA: TGTGCCAGCAGCCAGACTAGCGGGGCAACAGATACGCAGTATTTT.

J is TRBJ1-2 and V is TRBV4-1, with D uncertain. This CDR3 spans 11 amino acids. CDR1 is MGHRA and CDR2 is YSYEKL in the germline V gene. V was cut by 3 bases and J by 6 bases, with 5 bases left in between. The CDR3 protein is CASSQRNGYTF. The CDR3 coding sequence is TGCGCCAGCAGCCAGAGGAATGGCTACACCTTC.

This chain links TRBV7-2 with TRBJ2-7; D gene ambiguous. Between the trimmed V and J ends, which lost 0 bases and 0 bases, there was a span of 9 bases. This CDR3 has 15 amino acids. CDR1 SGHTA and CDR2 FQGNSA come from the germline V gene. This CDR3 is CASSLANGFSYEQYF. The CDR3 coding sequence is TGTGCCAGCAGCTTAGCAAATGGCTTCTCCTACGAGCAGTACTTC.

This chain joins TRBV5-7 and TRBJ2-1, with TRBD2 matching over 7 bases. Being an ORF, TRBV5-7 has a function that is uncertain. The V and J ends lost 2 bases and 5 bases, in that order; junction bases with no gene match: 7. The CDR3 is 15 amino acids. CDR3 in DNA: TGTGCCAGCAGCTTTGTCGCGGGGGAGAACAATGAGCAGTTCTTC. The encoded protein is CASSFVAGENNEQFF.

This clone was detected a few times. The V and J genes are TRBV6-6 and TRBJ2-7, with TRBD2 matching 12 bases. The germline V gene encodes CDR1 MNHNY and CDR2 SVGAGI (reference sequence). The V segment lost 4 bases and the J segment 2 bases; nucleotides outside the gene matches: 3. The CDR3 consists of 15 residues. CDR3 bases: TGTGCCAGCAGTTTACTAGCGGGGGGCCCCTACGAGCAGTACGTC. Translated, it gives CASSLLAGGPYEQYV.

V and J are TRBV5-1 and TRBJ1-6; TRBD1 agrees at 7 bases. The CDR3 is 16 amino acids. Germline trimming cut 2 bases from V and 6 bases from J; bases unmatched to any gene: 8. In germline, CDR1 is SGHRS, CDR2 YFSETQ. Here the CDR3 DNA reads TGCGCCAGCAGCTTCGGCGGGGGACAGCTTAATTCACCCCTCCACTTT. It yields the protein CASSFGGGQLNSPLHF.

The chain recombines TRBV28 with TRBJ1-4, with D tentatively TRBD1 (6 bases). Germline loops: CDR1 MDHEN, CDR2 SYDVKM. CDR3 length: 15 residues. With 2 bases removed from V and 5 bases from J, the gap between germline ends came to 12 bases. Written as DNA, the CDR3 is TGTGCCAGCAGTTTAGGGGGGGCGGTGAATGAAAAACTGTTTTTT. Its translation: CASSLGGAVNEKLFF.

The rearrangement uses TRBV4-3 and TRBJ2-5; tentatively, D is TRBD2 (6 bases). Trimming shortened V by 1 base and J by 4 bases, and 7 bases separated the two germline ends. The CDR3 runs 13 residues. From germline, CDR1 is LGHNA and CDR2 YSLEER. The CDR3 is CASSQVGGETQYF. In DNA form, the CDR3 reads TGCGCCAGCAGCCAAGTGGGGGGAGAGACCCAGTACTTC.

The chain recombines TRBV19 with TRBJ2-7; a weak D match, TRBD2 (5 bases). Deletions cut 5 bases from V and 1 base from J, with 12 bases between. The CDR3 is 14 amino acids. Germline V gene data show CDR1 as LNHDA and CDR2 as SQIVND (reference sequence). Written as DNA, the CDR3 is TGTGCCAGTAGTTTTCTAGGCGGGTCCTACGAGCAGTACTTC. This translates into CASSFLGGSYEQYF.

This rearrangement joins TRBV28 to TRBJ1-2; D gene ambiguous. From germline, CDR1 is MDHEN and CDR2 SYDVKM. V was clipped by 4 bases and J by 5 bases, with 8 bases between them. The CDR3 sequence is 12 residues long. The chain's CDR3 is CASSSLGYGYTF. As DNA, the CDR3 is TGTGCCAGCAGTTCTCTGGGTTATGGCTACACCTTC.

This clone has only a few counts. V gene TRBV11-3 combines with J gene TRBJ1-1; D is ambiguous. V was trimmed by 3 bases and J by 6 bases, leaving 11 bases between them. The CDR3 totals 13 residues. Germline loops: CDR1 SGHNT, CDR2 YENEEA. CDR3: CASSFGHRAEAFF. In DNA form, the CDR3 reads TGTGCCAGCAGCTTTGGTCACAGAGCTGAAGCTTTCTTT.